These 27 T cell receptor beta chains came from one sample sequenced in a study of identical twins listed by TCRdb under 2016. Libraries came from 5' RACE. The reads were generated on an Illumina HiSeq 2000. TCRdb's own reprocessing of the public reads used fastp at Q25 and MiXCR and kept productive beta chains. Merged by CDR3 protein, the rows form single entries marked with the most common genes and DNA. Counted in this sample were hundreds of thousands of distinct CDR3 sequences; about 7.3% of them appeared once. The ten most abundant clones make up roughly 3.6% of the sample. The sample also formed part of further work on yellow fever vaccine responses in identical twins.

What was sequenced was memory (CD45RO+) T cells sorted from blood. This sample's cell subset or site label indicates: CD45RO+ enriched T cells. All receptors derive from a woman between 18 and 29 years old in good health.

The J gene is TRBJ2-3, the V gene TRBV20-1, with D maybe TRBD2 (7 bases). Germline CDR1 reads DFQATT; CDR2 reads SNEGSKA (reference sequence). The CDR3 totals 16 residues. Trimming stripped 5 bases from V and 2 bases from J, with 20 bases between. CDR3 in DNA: TGCAGTGCTCCCATGCTTGGCGGGGGCTTCACAGATACGCAGTATTTT. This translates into CSAPMLGGGFTDTQYF.

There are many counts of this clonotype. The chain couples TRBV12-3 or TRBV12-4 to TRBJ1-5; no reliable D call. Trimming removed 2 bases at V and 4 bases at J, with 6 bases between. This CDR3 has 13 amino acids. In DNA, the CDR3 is TGTGCCAGCAGTTTAAGTCAGAATCAGCCCCAGCATTTT. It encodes CASSLSQNQPQHF.

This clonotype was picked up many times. In DNA, the CDR3 is TGCAGTGCTAATGCGGGGACTAGCGACACAGATACGCAGTATTTT. Protein: CSANAGTSDTDTQYF. The chain recombines TRBV20-1 with TRBJ2-3; 10 bases match TRBD2. The CDR3 covers 15 residues. Trimming took 4 bases from V and 2 from J; bases not matched to a gene: 6. Per the germline V gene, CDR1 is DFQATT and CDR2 is SNEGSKA (reference sequence).

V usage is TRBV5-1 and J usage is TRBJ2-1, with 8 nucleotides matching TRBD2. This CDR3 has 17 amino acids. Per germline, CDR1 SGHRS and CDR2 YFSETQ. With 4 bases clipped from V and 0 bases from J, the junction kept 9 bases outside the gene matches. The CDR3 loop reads CASSPLRAGGSYNEQFF. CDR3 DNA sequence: TGCGCCAGCAGCCCTCTTCGGGCGGGAGGCTCCTACAATGAGCAGTTCTTC.

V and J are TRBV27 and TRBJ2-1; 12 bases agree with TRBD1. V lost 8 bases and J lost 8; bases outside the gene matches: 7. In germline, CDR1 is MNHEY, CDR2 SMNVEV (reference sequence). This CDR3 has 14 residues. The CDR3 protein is CASGRDRGRDEQFF. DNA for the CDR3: TGTGCCAGCGGCCGGGACAGGGGGCGTGATGAGCAGTTCTTC.

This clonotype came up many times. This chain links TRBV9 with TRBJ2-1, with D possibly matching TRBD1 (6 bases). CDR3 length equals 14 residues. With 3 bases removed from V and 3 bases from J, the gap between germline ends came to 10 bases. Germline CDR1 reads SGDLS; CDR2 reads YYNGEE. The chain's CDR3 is CASSARQDYNEQFF. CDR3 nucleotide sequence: TGTGCCAGCAGCGCAAGACAGGACTACAATGAGCAGTTCTTC.

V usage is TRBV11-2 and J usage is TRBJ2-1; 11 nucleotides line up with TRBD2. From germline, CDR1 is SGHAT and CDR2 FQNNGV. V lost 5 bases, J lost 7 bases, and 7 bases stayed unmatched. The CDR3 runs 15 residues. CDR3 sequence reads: CASSPLTSGINEQFF. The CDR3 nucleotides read TGTGCCAGCAGCCCGTTGACTAGCGGGATTAATGAGCAGTTCTTC.

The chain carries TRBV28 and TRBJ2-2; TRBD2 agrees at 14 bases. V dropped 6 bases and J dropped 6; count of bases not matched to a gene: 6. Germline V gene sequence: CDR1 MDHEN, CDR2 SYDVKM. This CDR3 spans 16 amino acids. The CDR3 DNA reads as TGTGCCAGCAGCAAGACTAGCGGGAGGGCCGCCGGGGAGCTGTTTTTT. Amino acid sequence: CASSKTSGRAAGELFF. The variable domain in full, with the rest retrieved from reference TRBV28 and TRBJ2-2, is DVKVTQSSRYLVKRTGEKVFLECVQDMDHENMFWYRQDPGLGLRLIYFSYDVKMKEKGDIPEGYSVSREKKERFSLILESASTNQTSMYLCASSKTSGRAAGELFFGEGSRLTVL.

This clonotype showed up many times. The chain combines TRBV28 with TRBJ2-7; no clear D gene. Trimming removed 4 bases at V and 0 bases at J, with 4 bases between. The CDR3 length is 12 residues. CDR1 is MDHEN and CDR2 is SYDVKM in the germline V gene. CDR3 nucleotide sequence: TGTGCCAGCAGTTCCTCCTCCTACGAGCAGTACTTC. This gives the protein CASSSSSYEQYF.

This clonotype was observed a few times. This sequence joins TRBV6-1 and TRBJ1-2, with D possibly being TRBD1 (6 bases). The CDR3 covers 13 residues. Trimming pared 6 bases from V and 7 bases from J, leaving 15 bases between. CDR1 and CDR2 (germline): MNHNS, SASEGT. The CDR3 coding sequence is TGTGCCAGCAGCATAACAGGGTCCGGTGGCTACACCTTC. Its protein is CASSITGSGGYTF.

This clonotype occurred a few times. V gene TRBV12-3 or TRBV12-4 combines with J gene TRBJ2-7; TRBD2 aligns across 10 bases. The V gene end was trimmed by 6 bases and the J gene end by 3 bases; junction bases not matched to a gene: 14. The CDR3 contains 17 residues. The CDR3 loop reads CASSLGRGRTSGYEQYF. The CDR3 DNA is TGTGCCAGCAGCCTGGGACGAGGACGGACTAGCGGCTACGAGCAGTACTTC.

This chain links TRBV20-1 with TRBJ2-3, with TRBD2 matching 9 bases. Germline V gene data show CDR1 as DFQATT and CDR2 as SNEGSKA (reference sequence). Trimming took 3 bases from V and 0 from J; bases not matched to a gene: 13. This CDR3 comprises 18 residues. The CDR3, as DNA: TGCAGTGCTAGCCCAATAGCGGGAGCTACCTCTAGCACAGATACGCAGTATTTT. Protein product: CSASPIAGATSSTDTQYF.

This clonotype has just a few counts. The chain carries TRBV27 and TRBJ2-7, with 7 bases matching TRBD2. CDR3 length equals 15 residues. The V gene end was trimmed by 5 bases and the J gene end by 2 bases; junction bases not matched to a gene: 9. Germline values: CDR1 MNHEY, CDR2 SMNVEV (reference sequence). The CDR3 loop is CASSPIRSGTYEQYF. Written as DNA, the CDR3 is TGTGCCAGCAGTCCAATAAGGAGCGGGACCTACGAGCAGTACTTC.

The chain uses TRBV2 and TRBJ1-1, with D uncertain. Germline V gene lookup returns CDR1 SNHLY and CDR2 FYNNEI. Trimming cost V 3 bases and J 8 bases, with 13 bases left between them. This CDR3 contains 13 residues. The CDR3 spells CASSEDPYAEAFF. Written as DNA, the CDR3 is TGTGCCAGCAGTGAGGACCCCTATGCCGAAGCTTTCTTT.

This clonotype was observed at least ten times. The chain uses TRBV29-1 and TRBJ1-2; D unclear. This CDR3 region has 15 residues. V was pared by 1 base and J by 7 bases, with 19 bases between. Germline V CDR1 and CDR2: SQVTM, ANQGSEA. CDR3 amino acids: CSVEGSPNRPFGYTF. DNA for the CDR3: TGCAGCGTTGAAGGGTCGCCCAATAGGCCTTTTGGCTACACCTTC.

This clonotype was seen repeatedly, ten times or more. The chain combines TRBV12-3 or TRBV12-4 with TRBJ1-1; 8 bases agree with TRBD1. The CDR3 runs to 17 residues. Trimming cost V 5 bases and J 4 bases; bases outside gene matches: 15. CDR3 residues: CASSPPGGDRLSTEAFF. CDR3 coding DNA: TGTGCCAGCAGTCCCCCAGGGGGCGATCGTCTGAGCACTGAAGCTTTCTTT.

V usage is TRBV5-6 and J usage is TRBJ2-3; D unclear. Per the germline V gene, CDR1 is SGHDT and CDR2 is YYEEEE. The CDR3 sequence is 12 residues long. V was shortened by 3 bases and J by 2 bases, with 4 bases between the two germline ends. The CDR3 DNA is TGTGCCAGCAGCTCCTTCACAGATACGCAGTATTTT. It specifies CASSSFTDTQYF.

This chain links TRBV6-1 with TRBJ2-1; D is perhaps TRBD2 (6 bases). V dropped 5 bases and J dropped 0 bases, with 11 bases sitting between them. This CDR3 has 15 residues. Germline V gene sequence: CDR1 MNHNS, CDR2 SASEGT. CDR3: CASSMARGSYNEQFF. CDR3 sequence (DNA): TGTGCCAGCAGTATGGCGCGGGGCTCCTACAATGAGCAGTTCTTC.

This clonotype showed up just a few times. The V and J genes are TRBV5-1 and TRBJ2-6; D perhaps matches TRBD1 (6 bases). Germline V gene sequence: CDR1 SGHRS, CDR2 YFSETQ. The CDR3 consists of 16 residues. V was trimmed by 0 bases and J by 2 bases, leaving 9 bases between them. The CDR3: CASSLAQGPGANVLTF. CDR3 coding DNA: TGCGCCAGCAGCTTGGCTCAGGGGCCTGGGGCCAACGTCCTGACTTTC.

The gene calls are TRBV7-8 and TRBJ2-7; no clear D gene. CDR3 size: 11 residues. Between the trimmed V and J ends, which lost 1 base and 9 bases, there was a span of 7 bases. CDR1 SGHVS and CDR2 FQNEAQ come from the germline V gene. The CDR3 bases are TGTGCCAGCAGCTTAGGGGTGTGGCAGTACGTC. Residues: CASSLGVWQYV.

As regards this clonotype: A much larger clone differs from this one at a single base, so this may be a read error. CDR3 amino acids: CSVAGTGLQEQCF. The CDR3 DNA reads as TGCAGCGTGGCCGGGACAGGGCTGCAGGAGCAGTGCTTC. The chain joins TRBV29-1 to TRBJ2-7; 9 bases are shared with TRBD1. This CDR3 contains 13 residues. Germline V gene lookup returns CDR1 SQVTM and CDR2 ANQGSEA.

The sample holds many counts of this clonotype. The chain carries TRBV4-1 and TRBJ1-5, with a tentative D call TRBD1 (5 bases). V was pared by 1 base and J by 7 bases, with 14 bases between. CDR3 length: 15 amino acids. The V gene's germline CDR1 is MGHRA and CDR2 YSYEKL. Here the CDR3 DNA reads TGCGCCAGCAGCCAAGGAGAGGGATGGGGGCAGCCCCAGCATTTT. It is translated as CASSQGEGWGQPQHF.

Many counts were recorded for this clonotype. In DNA, the CDR3 is TGTGCCAGCAGCCAAGAAAGAACCCTCCAATCCTACAATGAGCAGTTCTTC. Translation: CASSQERTLQSYNEQFF. The rearrangement links TRBV3-1 to TRBJ2-1; D unresolved. CDR3 length: 17 residues. V was shortened by 0 bases and J by 1 base, with 13 bases between the two germline ends. Per the germline V gene, CDR1 is LGHDT and CDR2 is YNNKEL (reference sequence).

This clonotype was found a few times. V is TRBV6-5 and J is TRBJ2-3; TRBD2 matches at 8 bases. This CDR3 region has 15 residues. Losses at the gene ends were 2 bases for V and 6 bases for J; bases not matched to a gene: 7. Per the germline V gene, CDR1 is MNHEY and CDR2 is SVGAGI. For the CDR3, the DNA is TGTGCCAGCAGTTACCAGCCCCTAGCGGGTGATACGCAGTATTTT. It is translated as CASSYQPLAGDTQYF.

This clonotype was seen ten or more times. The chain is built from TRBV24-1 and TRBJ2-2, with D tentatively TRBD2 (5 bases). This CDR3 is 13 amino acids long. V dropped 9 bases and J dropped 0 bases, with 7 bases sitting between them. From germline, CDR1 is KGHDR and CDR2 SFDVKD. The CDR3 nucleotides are TGTGCCACCGGAGGTCCGAACACCGGGGAGCTGTTTTTT. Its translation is CATGGPNTGELFF.

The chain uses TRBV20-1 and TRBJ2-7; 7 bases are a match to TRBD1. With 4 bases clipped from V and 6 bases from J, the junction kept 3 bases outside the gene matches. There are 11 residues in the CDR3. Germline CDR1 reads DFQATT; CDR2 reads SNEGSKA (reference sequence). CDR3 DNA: TGCAGTGCTAAGGCAGGGGGCGAGCAGTACTTC. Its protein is CSAKAGGEQYF.

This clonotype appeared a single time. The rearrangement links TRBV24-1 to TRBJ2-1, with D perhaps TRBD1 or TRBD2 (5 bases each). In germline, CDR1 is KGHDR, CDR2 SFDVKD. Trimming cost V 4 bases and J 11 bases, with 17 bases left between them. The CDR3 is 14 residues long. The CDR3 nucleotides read TGTGCCACCAGTGACATCCCTGGGACCTCGAAGCAGTTCTTC. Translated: CATSDIPGTSKQFF.